Listed below are T cell receptor beta chains from one sample, sequenced in a study of cytomegalovirus exposure and HLA in healthy donors. This table comes from immunoSEQ multiplex PCR, and its TCRdb copy is limited to in-frame clones, with some not included. The sample consists of approximately 160,000 clones, about 90% of them appearing once. Input material: PBMCs. These TCRs come from a woman younger than 35 in good health and CMV-seropositive. The CDR3 runs from the conserved cysteine through the conserved F or W. Fields, in order: clone size, V gene, D gene, J gene, CDR3 protein, CDR3 DNA. The D gene is left open where the match is weak. Size values are once, few and many counts, or a class for expanded clones, and some rows have none.

clone size: NA; V gene: TRBV11-3; D gene: TRBD2; J gene: TRBJ2-3; CDR3 protein: CASDPPAGRGSTDTQYF; CDR3 DNA: TGTGCCAGCGACCCCCCGGCTGGGCGGGGGAGCACAGATACGCAGTATTTT
clone size: NA; V gene: TRBV12-5; D gene: NA; J gene: TRBJ1-5; CDR3 protein: CASGTGGVNQPQHF; CDR3 DNA: TGTGCTAGTGGTACGGGAGGGGTCAATCAGCCCCAGCATTTT
clone size: NA; V gene: TRBV28; D gene: NA; J gene: TRBJ1-5; CDR3 protein: CASHGQKGNQPQHF; CDR3 DNA: TGTGCCAGCCACGGACAGAAGGGTAATCAGCCCCAGCATTTT
clone size: few; V gene: TRBV6-4; D gene: TRBD2; J gene: TRBJ2-3; CDR3 protein: CASSETSGRADTQYF; CDR3 DNA: TGTGCCAGCAGTGAGACTAGCGGGAGGGCAGATACGCAGTATTTT
clone size: NA; V gene: TRBV19; D gene: TRBD1; J gene: TRBJ1-5; CDR3 protein: CASSIGVGQEDNQPQHF; CDR3 DNA: TGTGCCAGTAGTATCGGGGTCGGACAGGAAGACAATCAGCCCCAGCATTTT
clone size: NA; V gene: TRBV30; D gene: NA; J gene: TRBJ2-7; CDR3 protein: CACSIAYIDEQYF; CDR3 DNA: TGTGCCTGTTCAATAGCCTACATCGACGAGCAGTACTTC
clone size: once; V gene: TRBV5-6; D gene: TRBD1; J gene: TRBJ2-2; CDR3 protein: CASSSNRQGGIGTGELFF; CDR3 DNA: TGTGCCAGCAGCTCAAACCGACAGGGCGGAATTGGCACCGGGGAGCTGTTTTTT
clone size: NA; V gene: TRBV10-3; D gene: TRBD1; J gene: TRBJ1-2; CDR3 protein: CAIRGQGDNYGYTF; CDR3 DNA: TGTGCCATCAGGGGACAGGGGGATAACTATGGCTACACCTTC
clone size: NA; V gene: TRBV5-1; D gene: NA; J gene: TRBJ2-3; CDR3 protein: CASSPGSAGTDTQYF; CDR3 DNA: TGCGCCAGCAGCCCTGGTTCCGCGGGCACAGATACGCAGTATTTT
clone size: NA; V gene: TRBV19; D gene: NA; J gene: TRBJ2-1; CDR3 protein: CASSIGGRGPYNEQFF; CDR3 DNA: TGTGCCAGTAGTATTGGGGGGAGAGGGCCCTACAATGAGCAGTTCTTC
clone size: NA; V gene: TRBV6-5; D gene: NA; J gene: TRBJ2-2; CDR3 protein: CASSYGDQGATGELFF; CDR3 DNA: TGTGCCAGCAGTTACGGTGATCAAGGGGCCACCGGGGAGCTGTTTTTT
clone size: NA; V gene: TRBV6-5; D gene: NA; J gene: TRBJ2-5; CDR3 protein: CASSSQYQETQYF; CDR3 DNA: TGTGCCAGCAGTTCCCAGTATCAAGAGACCCAGTACTTC
clone size: NA; V gene: TRBV14; D gene: TRBD1; J gene: TRBJ2-7; CDR3 protein: CASSQERTGISQYF; CDR3 DNA: TGTGCCAGCAGCCAGGAACGGACAGGGATATCACAGTACTTC
clone size: NA; V gene: TRBV27; D gene: NA; J gene: TRBJ2-4; CDR3 protein: CASSSDQGLDIQYF; CDR3 DNA: TGTGCCAGCAGTTCGGATCAGGGATTAGACATTCAGTACTTC
clone size: NA; V gene: TRBV6-1; D gene: NA; J gene: TRBJ1-1; CDR3 protein: CASSALFGGLETEAFF; CDR3 DNA: TGTGCCAGCAGTGCCCTGTTTGGGGGGTTGGAAACTGAAGCTTTCTTT
clone size: few; V gene: TRBV6-4; D gene: TRBD2; J gene: TRBJ2-3; CDR3 protein: CASSEGTSGSDTQYF; CDR3 DNA: TGTGCCAGCAGTGAGGGGACTAGCGGTTCAGATACGCAGTATTTT
clone size: NA; V gene: TRBV6-5; D gene: NA; J gene: TRBJ1-2; CDR3 protein: CAIRTYKEDYGYTF; CDR3 DNA: TGTGCCATCCGAACCTACAAGGAGGACTATGGCTACACCTTC
clone size: NA; V gene: TRBV11-2; D gene: NA; J gene: TRBJ1-3; CDR3 protein: CASSLETGPGVTIYF; CDR3 DNA: TGTGCCAGCAGCTTAGAAACAGGGCCTGGAGTCACCATATATTTT
clone size: NA; V gene: TRBV14; D gene: TRBD1; J gene: TRBJ2-5; CDR3 protein: CASSQGQQYQETQYF; CDR3 DNA: TGTGCCAGCAGCCAGGGACAGCAGTACCAAGAGACCCAGTACTTC
clone size: once; V gene: TRBV5-6; D gene: TRBD1; J gene: TRBJ2-1; CDR3 protein: CASSYPDRGTNNEQFF; CDR3 DNA: TGTGCCAGCAGCTACCCAGACAGGGGCACTAACAATGAGCAGTTCTTC